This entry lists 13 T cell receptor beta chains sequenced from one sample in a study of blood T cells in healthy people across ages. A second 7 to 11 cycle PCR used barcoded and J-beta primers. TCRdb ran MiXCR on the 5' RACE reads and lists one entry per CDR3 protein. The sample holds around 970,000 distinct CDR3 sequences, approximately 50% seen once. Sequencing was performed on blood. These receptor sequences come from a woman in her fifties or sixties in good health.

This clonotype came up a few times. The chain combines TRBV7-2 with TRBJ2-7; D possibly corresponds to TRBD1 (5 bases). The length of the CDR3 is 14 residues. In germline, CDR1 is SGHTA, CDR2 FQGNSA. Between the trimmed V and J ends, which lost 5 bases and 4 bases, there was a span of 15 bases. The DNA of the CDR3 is TGTGCCAGCAGCCTAGGGGCAGGGTTTTACGAGCAGTACTTC. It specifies CASSLGAGFYEQYF.

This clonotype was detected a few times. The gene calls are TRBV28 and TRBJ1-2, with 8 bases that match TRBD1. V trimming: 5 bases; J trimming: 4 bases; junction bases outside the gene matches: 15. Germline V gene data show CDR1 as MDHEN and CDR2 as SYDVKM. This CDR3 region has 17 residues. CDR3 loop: CASSGGQGYWEPYGYTF. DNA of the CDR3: TGTGCCAGCAGTGGAGGACAGGGTTACTGGGAGCCCTATGGCTACACCTTC.

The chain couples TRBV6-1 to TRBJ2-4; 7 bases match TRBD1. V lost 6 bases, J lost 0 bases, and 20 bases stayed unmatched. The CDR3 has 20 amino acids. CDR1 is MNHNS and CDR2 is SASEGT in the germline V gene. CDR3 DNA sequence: TGTGCCAGCAGCGAGGGGGTGGGACAGTATCCAATCCTAGCCAAAAACATTCAGTACTTC. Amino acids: CASSEGVGQYPILAKNIQYF.

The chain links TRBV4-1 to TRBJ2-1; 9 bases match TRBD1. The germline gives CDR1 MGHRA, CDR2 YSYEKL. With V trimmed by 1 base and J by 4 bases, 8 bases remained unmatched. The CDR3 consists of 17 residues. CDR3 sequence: CASSQGIAGQGYNEQFF. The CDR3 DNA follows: TGCGCCAGCAGCCAAGGGATCGCGGGACAGGGATACAATGAGCAGTTCTTC.

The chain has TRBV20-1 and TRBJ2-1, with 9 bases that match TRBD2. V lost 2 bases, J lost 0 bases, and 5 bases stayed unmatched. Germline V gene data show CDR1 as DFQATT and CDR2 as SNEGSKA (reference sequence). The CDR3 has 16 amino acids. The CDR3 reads CSARRLAGSSYNEQFF. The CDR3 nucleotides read TGCAGTGCTAGAAGGCTAGCGGGGAGCTCCTACAATGAGCAGTTCTTC.

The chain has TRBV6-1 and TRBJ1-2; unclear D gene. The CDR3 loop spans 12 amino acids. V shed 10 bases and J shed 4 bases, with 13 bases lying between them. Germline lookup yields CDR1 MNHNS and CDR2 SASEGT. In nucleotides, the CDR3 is TGTGCCATCTTTCGGGAGCTCTATGGCTACACCTTC. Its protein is CAIFRELYGYTF.

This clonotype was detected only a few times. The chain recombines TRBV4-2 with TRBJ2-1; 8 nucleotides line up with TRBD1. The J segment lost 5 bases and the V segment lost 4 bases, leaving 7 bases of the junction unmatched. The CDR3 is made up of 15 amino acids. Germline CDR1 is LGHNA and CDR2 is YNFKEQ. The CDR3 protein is CASSPGQGPDNEQFF. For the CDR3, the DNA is TGTGCCAGCAGCCCAGGACAGGGTCCAGACAATGAGCAGTTCTTC.

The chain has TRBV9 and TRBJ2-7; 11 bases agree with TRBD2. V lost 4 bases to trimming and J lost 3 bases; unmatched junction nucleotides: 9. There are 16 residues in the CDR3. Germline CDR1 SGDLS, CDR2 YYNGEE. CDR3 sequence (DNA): TGTGCCAGCAGCTATGGCCCGGGACTAGCGGACTACGAGCAGTACTTC. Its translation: CASSYGPGLADYEQYF. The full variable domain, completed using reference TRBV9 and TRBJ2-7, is DSGVTQTPKHLITATGQRVTLRCSPRSGDLSVYWYQQSLDQGLQFLIQYYNGEERAKGNILERFSAQQFPDLHSELNLSSLELGDSALYFCASSYGPGLADYEQYFGPGTRLTVT.

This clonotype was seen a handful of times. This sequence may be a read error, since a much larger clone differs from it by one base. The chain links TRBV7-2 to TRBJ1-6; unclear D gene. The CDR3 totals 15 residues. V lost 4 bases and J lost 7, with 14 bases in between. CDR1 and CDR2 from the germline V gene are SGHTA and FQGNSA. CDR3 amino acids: CASSSVGPGNSPLHF. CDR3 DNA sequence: TGTGCCAGCAGCTCCGTTGGACCCGGCAATTCACCCCTCCACTTT.

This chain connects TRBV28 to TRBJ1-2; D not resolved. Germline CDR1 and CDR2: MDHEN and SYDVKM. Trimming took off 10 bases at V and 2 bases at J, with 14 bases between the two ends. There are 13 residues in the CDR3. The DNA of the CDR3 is TGTGCCACCCCTATGAGGCAAAACTATGGCTACACCTTC. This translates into CATPMRQNYGYTF.

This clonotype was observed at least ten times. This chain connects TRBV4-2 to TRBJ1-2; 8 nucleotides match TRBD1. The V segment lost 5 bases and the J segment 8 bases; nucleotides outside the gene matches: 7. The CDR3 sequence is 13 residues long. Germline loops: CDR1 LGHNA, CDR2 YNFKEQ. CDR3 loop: CASSSQGAGGYTF. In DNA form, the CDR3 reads TGTGCCAGCAGCTCCCAGGGGGCAGGGGGCTACACCTTC.

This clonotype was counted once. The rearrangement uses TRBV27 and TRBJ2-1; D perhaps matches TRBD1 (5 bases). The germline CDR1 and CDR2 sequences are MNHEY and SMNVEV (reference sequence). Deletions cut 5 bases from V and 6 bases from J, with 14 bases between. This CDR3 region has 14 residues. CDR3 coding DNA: TGTGCCAGCAGTCCCCTGGCAGGGTCCAATGAGCAGTTCTTC. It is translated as CASSPLAGSNEQFF.

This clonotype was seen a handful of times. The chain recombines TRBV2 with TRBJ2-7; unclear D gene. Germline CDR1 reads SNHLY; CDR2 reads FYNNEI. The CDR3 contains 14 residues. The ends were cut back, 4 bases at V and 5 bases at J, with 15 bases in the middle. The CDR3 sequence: CASSAAAPYDEQYF. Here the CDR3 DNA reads TGTGCCAGCAGTGCGGCAGCGCCGTATGACGAGCAGTACTTC.